The rows below give T cell receptor beta chains drawn from one sample of a study of T cell changes during pregnancy in multiple sclerosis. Sequenced by immunoSEQ multiplex PCR; TCRdb stores in-frame clones only, minus some. The sample holds 110,000 or so clones, approximately 93% seen once. Sequencing was performed on peripheral blood, taken before pregnancy. These receptors originate from a female donor with multiple sclerosis, enrolled in a pregnancy study. The CDR3 runs from the conserved cysteine through the conserved F or W. Each record gives: clone size, D gene, V gene, J gene, CDR3 DNA, CDR3 protein. D genes are given only for firm matches. Only some rows state a clone size, as once, few, many or a class for expanded clones.

size: once
D: NA
V: TRBV11-3
J: TRBJ1-3
DNA: TGTGCCAGCAGCCAGAACAGTTTTTCTGGAAACACCATATATTTT
CDR3: CASSQNSFSGNTIYF

size: NA
D: NA
V: TRBV27
J: TRBJ1-4
DNA: TGTGCCAGCCGGGGTAGAACTAATGAAAAACTGTTTTTT
CDR3: CASRGRTNEKLFF

size: NA
D: NA
V: TRBV5-1
J: TRBJ2-3
DNA: TGCGCCAGCAGCAACCAGGGGTCGACAGATACGCAGTATTTT
CDR3: CASSNQGSTDTQYF

size: NA
D: TRBD1
V: TRBV6-6
J: TRBJ2-7
DNA: TGTGCCAGCAGTTCACAAAACAGGGGCTCCTACGAGCAGTACTTC
CDR3: CASSSQNRGSYEQYF

size: NA
D: NA
V: TRBV13
J: TRBJ2-2
DNA: TGTGCCAGCAGGGATGTTAGCGCTACCACCGGGGAGCTGTTTTTT
CDR3: CASRDVSATTGELFF

size: NA
D: TRBD1
V: TRBV6-5
J: TRBJ2-1
DNA: TGTGCCAGCAGCACAGACAGGGGGCGCGTGAATGAGCAGTTCTTC
CDR3: CASSTDRGRVNEQFF

size: once
D: NA
V: TRBV14
J: TRBJ2-2
DNA: TGTGCCAGCAGCCAGGCGGGACGGCCGAACACCGGGGAGCTGTTTTTT
CDR3: CASSQAGRPNTGELFF

size: NA
D: TRBD2
V: TRBV7-2
J: TRBJ2-2
DNA: TGTGCCAGCAGCTACTCCGTCGGACTAGCGAACACCGGGGAGCTGTTTTTT
CDR3: CASSYSVGLANTGELFF

size: NA
D: NA
V: TRBV28
J: TRBJ1-3
DNA: TGTGCCAGCACCGTAGGGGGTTCTTCTGGAAACACCATATATTTT
CDR3: CASTVGGSSGNTIYF

size: NA
D: NA
V: TRBV11-2
J: TRBJ2-1
DNA: TGTGCCAGCAGCTTAGGTGTCGGCAATGAGCAGTTCTTC
CDR3: CASSLGVGNEQFF

size: NA
D: TRBD1
V: TRBV7-9
J: TRBJ1-1
DNA: TGTGCCAGCAGCCCTGGGACAGCCCTGGAAGCTTTCTTT
CDR3: CASSPGTALEAFF

size: NA
D: TRBD1
V: TRBV28
J: TRBJ1-2
DNA: TGTGCCAGCAGTCGGGACAGGGTAGATGGCTACACCTTC
CDR3: CASSRDRVDGYTF

size: few
D: TRBD2
V: TRBV29-1
J: TRBJ2-3
DNA: TGCAGCGTTGTGACAAGCGGGGGTCTAACAGATACGCAGTATTTT
CDR3: CSVVTSGGLTDTQYF

size: NA
D: TRBD1
V: TRBV6-5
J: TRBJ1-6
DNA: TGTGCCAGCAGACCCCCCGGGACAGAGAATGGGCCCCTCCACTTT
CDR3: CASRPPGTENGPLHF

size: NA
D: TRBD2
V: TRBV19
J: TRBJ2-3
DNA: TGTGCCAGTAGTACCGGGGGGGCGGGAGATACGCAGTATTTT
CDR3: CASSTGGAGDTQYF

size: NA
D: NA
V: TRBV9
J: TRBJ2-3
DNA: TGTGCCAGCAGCCTAACCGGGGCTAGCGTACTATTGGGCACAGATACGCAGTATTTT
CDR3: CASSLTGASVLLGTDTQYF

size: NA
D: TRBD1
V: TRBV6-5
J: TRBJ2-3
DNA: TGTGCCAGCAAAAGACAGGGGTCAGATACGCAGTATTTT
CDR3: CASKRQGSDTQYF

size: NA
D: TRBD2
V: TRBV5-1
J: TRBJ2-1
DNA: TGCGCCAGCAGCTTAGGTAGCGGGGGGTACAATGAGCAGTTCTTC
CDR3: CASSLGSGGYNEQFF

size: NA
D: NA
V: TRBV5-1
J: TRBJ1-1
DNA: TGCGCCAGCAGCCAAAGGACTGGGACTGAAGCTTTCTTT
CDR3: CASSQRTGTEAFF

size: NA
D: TRBD1
V: TRBV6-1
J: TRBJ1-5
DNA: TGTGCCAGCTGTGGGAGCCCGGCAGGGGGTCAGCCCCAGCATTTT
CDR3: CASCGSPAGGQPQHF

size: NA
D: TRBD1
V: TRBV28
J: TRBJ1-1
DNA: TGTGCCAGCACCGCCGGACAGGGAATCGGCTCGGACACTGAAGCTTTCTTT
CDR3: CASTAGQGIGSDTEAFF

size: NA
D: NA
V: TRBV5-6
J: TRBJ2-7
DNA: TGTGCCAGCAGCCGGACTGCCGCGACAGAGCAGTACTTC
CDR3: CASSRTAATEQYF

size: NA
D: TRBD2
V: TRBV4-1
J: TRBJ2-3
DNA: TGCGCCAGCAGCCTCCTCCCGACTAGCGGGGGCACAGATACGCAGTATTTT
CDR3: CASSLLPTSGGTDTQYF

size: NA
D: NA
V: TRBV7-3
J: TRBJ1-1
DNA: TGTGCCAGCAGCTTCCGGGGGAACACTGAAGCTTTCTTT
CDR3: CASSFRGNTEAFF

size: few
D: TRBD2
V: TRBV5-4
J: TRBJ2-6
DNA: TGTGCCAGCAGCAAAGGACTAGCGGGAGGGCCTGGGGCCAACGTCCTGACTTTC
CDR3: CASSKGLAGGPGANVLTF

size: NA
D: NA
V: TRBV21-1
J: TRBJ2-7
DNA: TGTGCCGCAGCGACAGGGGGCCGGTACGAGCAGTACTTC
CDR3: CAAATGGRYEQYF

size: NA
D: TRBD1
V: TRBV27
J: TRBJ2-7
DNA: TGTGCCAGCAGTTTAACCCACCGGGACAGGGGTGACTACGAGCAGTACTTC
CDR3: CASSLTHRDRGDYEQYF

size: NA
D: NA
V: TRBV11-2
J: TRBJ2-7
DNA: TGTGCCAGCAGCGTTTTGATAGGGACACCCTACGAGCAGTACTTC
CDR3: CASSVLIGTPYEQYF

size: NA
D: NA
V: TRBV7-3
J: TRBJ1-1
DNA: TGTGCCAGCAGCCCAGGGGCACACACTGAAGCTTTCTTT
CDR3: CASSPGAHTEAFF

size: NA
D: NA
V: TRBV4-1
J: TRBJ2-5
DNA: TGCGCCAGCAGCCAAAGGGGGGGAGAGACCCAGTACTTC
CDR3: CASSQRGGETQYF

size: NA
D: NA
V: TRBV28
J: TRBJ1-5
DNA: TGTGCCAGCAGTTTAGAAAGGGGAAAGGGCAATCAGCCCCAGCATTTT
CDR3: CASSLERGKGNQPQHF

size: NA
D: TRBD1
V: TRBV28
J: TRBJ1-4
DNA: TGTGCCAGCAGTGCACCCGGGACAGCCACGGTAGGGAAACTGTTTTTT
CDR3: CASSAPGTATVGKLFF

size: NA
D: TRBD2
V: TRBV10-3
J: TRBJ2-3
DNA: TGTGCCATCGGATTCACTCAGGTAGCGGGAAACAAGGGTGATACGCAGTATTTT
CDR3: CAIGFTQVAGNKGDTQYF

size: NA
D: NA
V: TRBV19
J: TRBJ2-5
DNA: TGTGCCAGTAGTATAACGTGGGGCGGAGAGACCCAGTACTTC
CDR3: CASSITWGGETQYF

size: NA
D: TRBD2
V: TRBV30
J: TRBJ2-1
DNA: TGTGCCTGGAGTGGTCTAGCGGGGTTGAATGAGCAGTTCTTC
CDR3: CAWSGLAGLNEQFF

size: NA
D: NA
V: TRBV27
J: TRBJ2-3
DNA: TGTGCCAGCAGTTTATCTCCGGTCACAGATACGCAGTATTTT
CDR3: CASSLSPVTDTQYF

size: NA
D: TRBD2
V: TRBV30
J: TRBJ2-1
DNA: TGTGCCTGGGGACGAAGAGCTAGCGGGAGATCGTACAATGAGCAGTTCTTC
CDR3: CAWGRRASGRSYNEQFF

size: NA
D: NA
V: TRBV5-1
J: TRBJ2-7
DNA: TGCGCCAGCAGCGCAATAACAGGGTACGAGCAGTACTTC
CDR3: CASSAITGYEQYF

size: NA
D: NA
V: TRBV7-8
J: TRBJ2-7
DNA: TGTGCCAGCAGCTCTACAGGGAGTAAGGCCTACGAGCAGTACTTC
CDR3: CASSSTGSKAYEQYF

size: NA
D: NA
V: TRBV10-3
J: TRBJ1-2
DNA: TGTGCCATCAGTTTACAGGATAACTATGGCTACACCTTC
CDR3: CAISLQDNYGYTF

size: NA
D: TRBD2
V: TRBV28
J: TRBJ2-1
DNA: TGTGCCAGCAGCCGACCCGATGGACAGTTTATGCGGACTAGCGGGAATTACAATGAGCAGTTCTTC
CDR3: CASSRPDGQFMRTSGNYNEQFF

size: few
D: NA
V: TRBV2
J: TRBJ1-2
DNA: TGTGCCAGCAAGAGGACTGGGCAGAATGGCTACACCTTC
CDR3: CASKRTGQNGYTF

size: NA
D: NA
V: TRBV30
J: TRBJ2-7
DNA: TGTGCCTGGAGTGTACCCGTCGGTTCGAGGAGCTCCTACGAGCAGTACTTC
CDR3: CAWSVPVGSRSSYEQYF

size: NA
D: TRBD1
V: TRBV7-2
J: TRBJ2-1
DNA: TGTGCCAGCGCTGAGGGGGCGCCCCTGGGGGAGCAGTTCTTC
CDR3: CASAEGAPLGEQFF

size: NA
D: NA
V: TRBV10-3
J: TRBJ2-3
DNA: TGTGCCATCAGCCCTAGCCATGACGACGATACGCAGTATTTT
CDR3: CAISPSHDDDTQYF